The 22 T cell receptor beta chains reported below all come from one sample, sequenced in a study of CD4 T cell repertoires in COVID-19. TCRdb's table, derived via immunoSEQ multiplex PCR, lists solely in-frame clones and lacks some. The sample has about 75,000 clones, roughly four fifths seen once. The source was CD4+ T cells from peripheral blood, collected after recovery from COVID-19. All receptors derive from a human donor who had COVID-19.

The V and J genes are TRBV5-1 and TRBJ2-3, with D uncertain. The CDR3 runs to 11 residues. The germline V and J ends were trimmed by 4 bases and 6 bases, with 6 bases remaining between them. CDR1 is SGHRS, CDR2 YFSETQ, per germline. In DNA form, the CDR3 reads TGCGCCAGCAGCGAGGTCGATACGCAGTATTTT. It encodes CASSEVDTQYF.

The rearrangement joins TRBV3-1 (or the pseudogene TRBV3-2) to TRBJ2-7; D unresolved. CDR3 length equals 17 residues. Germline assignment: CDR1 LGHDT and CDR2 YNNKEL (reference sequence). V lost 2 bases and J lost 0, with 17 bases in between. CDR3 in amino acids: CASSQSPSPGRSYEQYF. In nucleotides, the CDR3 is TGTGCCAGCAGCCAATCCCCGTCCCCCGGTCGCTCCTACGAGCAGTACTTC.

The J gene is TRBJ1-1, the V gene TRBV11-2; TRBD1 matches 7 bases. CDR1 and CDR2 from the germline V gene are SGHAT and FQNNGV. CDR3 length: 15 residues. V was pared by 5 bases and J by 2 bases, with 8 bases of the junction left unmatched. The CDR3 region has the DNA TGTGCCAGCAGCCCCCGGGACAGAAAAAACACTGAAGCTTTCTTT. It specifies CASSPRDRKNTEAFF.

This chain uses TRBV2 with TRBJ2-7; 7 nucleotides align to TRBD2. The V gene end was trimmed by 8 bases and the J gene end by 0 bases; junction bases not matched to a gene: 4. Germline CDR1 SNHLY, CDR2 FYNNEI. CDR3 length: 13 amino acids. CDR3 nucleotides: TGTGCCAGCGGCGGGAGCTTCTCCTACGAGCAGTACTTC. Encoded protein: CASGGSFSYEQYF.

This clone has a handful of counts. The chain has TRBV6-5 and TRBJ1-5, with 7 bases aligning to TRBD1. Germline lookup yields CDR1 MNHEY and CDR2 SVGAGI. The CDR3 sequence is 14 residues long. The junction had 2 bases not matched to a gene; V was cut back by 6 bases and J by 0 bases. The DNA of the CDR3 is TGTGCCAGCAGAGGACAGGTTAGCAATCAGCCCCAGCATTTT. Translation gives CASRGQVSNQPQHF.

This clone was observed a handful of times. V usage is TRBV18 and J usage is TRBJ1-5; unclear D gene. This CDR3 region has 13 residues. From germline, CDR1 is KGHSH and CDR2 LQKENI. Deletions cut 2 bases from V and 5 bases from J, with 7 bases between. CDR3 DNA: TGTGCCAGCTCACCAGGGCTGGATCAGCCCCAGCATTTT. It yields the protein CASSPGLDQPQHF.

The rearrangement uses TRBV28 and TRBJ1-2; weak D call: TRBD1 (6 bases). The length of the CDR3 is 14 residues. V dropped 6 bases and J dropped 4 bases, with 15 bases sitting between them. Germline loops: CDR1 MDHEN, CDR2 SYDVKM. This chain's CDR3 is CASRSTGSGYGYTF. DNA of the CDR3: TGTGCCAGCAGATCGACAGGCTCCGGCTATGGCTACACCTTC.

This clone was found once. The V gene is TRBV11-2, the J gene TRBJ2-2; no clear D gene. The CDR3 has 15 amino acids. Germline CDR1 reads SGHAT; CDR2 reads FQNNGV. V was cut by 5 bases and J by 4 bases, with 14 bases left in between. CDR3: CASSPKVAITGELFF. CDR3 nucleotides: TGTGCCAGCAGCCCTAAGGTAGCAATCACCGGGGAGCTGTTTTTT. The whole variable domain, filled in from reference TRBV11-2 and TRBJ2-2, reads EAGVAQSPRYKIIEKRQSVAFWCNPISGHATLYWYQQILGQGPKLLIQFQNNGVVDDSQLPKDRFSAERLKGVDSTLKIQPAKLEDSAVYLCASSPKVAITGELFFGEGSRLTVL.

This CDR3 reads CASSAGQSYGYTF. The DNA for the CDR3 is TGTGCCAGCAGCGCGGGACAGAGCTATGGCTACACCTTC. V and J are TRBV5-8 and TRBJ1-2; 7 bases are shared with TRBD1. This CDR3 has 13 amino acids. Trimming removed 4 bases from V and 4 bases from J; junction bases left unmatched: 4. The V gene's germline CDR1 is SGHTS and CDR2 YDEGEE. Looking up the rest from reference TRBV5-8 and TRBJ1-2 gives the full variable domain: EAGVTQSPTHLIKTRGQQATLRCSPISGHTSVYWYQQALGLGLQFLLWYDEGEERNRGNFPPRFSGRQFPNYSSELNVNALELEDSALYLCASSAGQSYGYTFGSGTRLTVV.

This clone was detected a few times. This chain connects TRBV14 to TRBJ1-2; possible D gene TRBD1, 5 bases. The CDR3 has 14 residues. Germline lookup yields CDR1 SGHDN and CDR2 FVKESK. Trimming removed 0 bases at V and 14 bases at J, with 19 bases between. CDR3 nucleotides: TGTGCCAGCAGCCAAGATCTGACAGTGGGGCCTTTAACCTTC. This codes for CASSQDLTVGPLTF.

This clone was picked up a small number of times. The genes are TRBV6-5 and TRBJ1-1; 9 bases align to TRBD1. Germline V gene lookup returns CDR1 MNHEY and CDR2 SVGAGI. The V and J ends lost 10 bases and 12 bases, in that order; junction bases with no gene match: 15. This CDR3 has 13 amino acids. The CDR3 spells CATSPTRDRATFF. The CDR3 DNA reads TGTGCCACCTCGCCGACCCGGGACAGGGCCACTTTCTTT.

V and J are TRBV2 and TRBJ1-2; D is perhaps TRBD1 (5 bases). The germline V and J ends were trimmed by 5 bases and 5 bases, with 21 bases remaining between them. The CDR3 has 16 amino acids. CDR1 SNHLY and CDR2 FYNNEI come from the germline V gene. CDR3 loop: CASSPKTSTATYGYTF. The CDR3 DNA reads as TGTGCCAGCAGTCCAAAAACCTCGACAGCTACATATGGCTACACCTTC.

This clone was counted once. V is TRBV5-5 and J is TRBJ2-4, with a possible D match to TRBD2 (6 bases). Trimming took 5 bases from V and 10 from J, leaving 25 bases between them. There are 16 residues in the CDR3. CDR1 is SGHKS and CDR2 is YYEKEE in the germline V gene (reference sequence). In DNA form, the CDR3 reads TGTGCCAGCAGTCAGTCTTCAGAGGCCGGGGGAGGAATTCAGTACTTC. Residues: CASSQSSEAGGGIQYF.

J is TRBJ1-2 and V is TRBV7-9; D uncertain. The V and J ends lost 3 bases and 5 bases respectively, with 10 bases between them. Germline-derived CDR1 and CDR2 are SEHNR and FQNEAQ (reference sequence). The length of the CDR3 is 13 residues. CDR3 protein: CASSFTEGYGYTF. The DNA of the CDR3 is TGTGCCAGCAGCTTTACCGAGGGATATGGCTACACCTTC. The whole variable domain, filled in from reference TRBV7-9 and TRBJ1-2, reads DTGVSQNPRHKITKRGQNVTFRCDPISEHNRLYWYRQTLGQGPEFLTYFQNEAQLEKSRLLSDRFSAERPKGSFSTLEIQRTEQGDSAMYLCASSFTEGYGYTFGSGTRLTVV.

The V gene is TRBV10-3, the J gene TRBJ2-1, with D perhaps matching TRBD1 or TRBD2 (8 bases each). Trimming left V 2 bases short and J 2 bases short, with 19 bases between. The CDR3 contains 18 residues. Germline-derived CDR1 and CDR2 are ENHRY and SYGVKD. The CDR3 coding sequence is TGTGCCATCAGTGAGCAGGGGGCTAGCGGGTATACCTACAATGAGCAGTTCTTC. Encoded protein: CAISEQGASGYTYNEQFF.

This sequence joins TRBV11-1 and TRBJ1-4; possibly TRBD1 for D (6 bases). V was cut by 5 bases and J by 0 bases, with 13 bases left in between. Germline CDR1 and CDR2: SGHAT and FQDESV (reference sequence). This CDR3 region has 16 residues. CDR3 loop: CASSISTGATNEKLFF. CDR3 coding DNA: TGTGCCAGCAGCATTTCGACAGGTGCAACTAATGAAAAACTGTTTTTT.

V gene TRBV5-1 combines with J gene TRBJ1-1, with D tentatively TRBD1 (6 bases). Trimming left V 1 base short and J 3 bases short, with 22 bases between. The CDR3 loop spans 18 amino acids. Germline assignment: CDR1 SGHRS and CDR2 YFSETQ. CDR3 region: CASSLSGAGARFDTEAFF. The CDR3 bases are TGCGCCAGCAGCTTGAGCGGGGCAGGGGCTAGGTTTGACACTGAAGCTTTCTTT. Full variable domain (missing parts from reference TRBV5-1 and TRBJ1-1): KAGVTQTPRYLIKTRGQQVTLSCSPISGHRSVSWYQQTPGQGLQFLFEYFSETQRNKGNFPGRFSGRQFSNSRSEMNVSTLELGDSALYLCASSLSGAGARFDTEAFFGQGTRLTVV.

The chain uses TRBV5-6 and TRBJ2-1; 10 bases are a match to TRBD2. Per the germline V gene, CDR1 is SGHDT and CDR2 is YYEEEE. V shed 4 bases and J 7 bases; nucleotides not matched to a gene: 20. The CDR3 consists of 19 residues. Here the CDR3 DNA reads TGTGCCAGCAGCCCAAGGGGGGGTAATAGAGCGGGAGGGCCTAATGAGCAGTTCTTC. Protein: CASSPRGGNRAGGPNEQFF.

The chain couples TRBV7-6 to TRBJ1-1, with D unresolved. CDR3 length equals 13 residues. Germline assignment: CDR1 SGHVS and CDR2 FNYEAQ. V gave up 2 bases and J gave up 2 bases, with 6 bases separating them. The CDR3 nucleotides read TGTGCCAGCAGCTTATGGGCTAACACTGAAGCTTTCTTT. This gives the protein CASSLWANTEAFF.

V gene TRBV10-3 combines with J gene TRBJ1-2; 8 nucleotides agree with TRBD1. V lost 7 bases, J lost 8 bases, and 6 bases stayed unmatched. Germline lookup yields CDR1 ENHRY and CDR2 SYGVKD. The CDR3 runs 12 residues. CDR3 amino acids: CAITSRQGGYTF. Written as DNA, the CDR3 is TGTGCCATCACCTCCCGACAGGGGGGCTACACCTTC.

The chain is built from TRBV5-4 and TRBJ2-3, with 9 positions matching TRBD2. Germline lookup yields CDR1 SGHNT and CDR2 YYREEE (reference sequence). Trimming cost V 0 bases and J 3 bases; bases outside gene matches: 2. The CDR3 length is 15 residues. Here the CDR3 DNA reads TGTGCCAGCAGCTTGGCCCTAGCGGGAACAGATACGCAGTATTTT. This translates into CASSLALAGTDTQYF.

The chain has TRBV12-3 or TRBV12-4 and TRBJ1-6; D is undetermined. This CDR3 has 12 residues. Between the trimmed V and J ends, which lost 3 bases and 7 bases, there was a span of 4 bases. The CDR3 nucleotides are TGTGCCAGCAGTTTTGGGAATTCACCCCTCCACTTT. This codes for CASSFGNSPLHF.